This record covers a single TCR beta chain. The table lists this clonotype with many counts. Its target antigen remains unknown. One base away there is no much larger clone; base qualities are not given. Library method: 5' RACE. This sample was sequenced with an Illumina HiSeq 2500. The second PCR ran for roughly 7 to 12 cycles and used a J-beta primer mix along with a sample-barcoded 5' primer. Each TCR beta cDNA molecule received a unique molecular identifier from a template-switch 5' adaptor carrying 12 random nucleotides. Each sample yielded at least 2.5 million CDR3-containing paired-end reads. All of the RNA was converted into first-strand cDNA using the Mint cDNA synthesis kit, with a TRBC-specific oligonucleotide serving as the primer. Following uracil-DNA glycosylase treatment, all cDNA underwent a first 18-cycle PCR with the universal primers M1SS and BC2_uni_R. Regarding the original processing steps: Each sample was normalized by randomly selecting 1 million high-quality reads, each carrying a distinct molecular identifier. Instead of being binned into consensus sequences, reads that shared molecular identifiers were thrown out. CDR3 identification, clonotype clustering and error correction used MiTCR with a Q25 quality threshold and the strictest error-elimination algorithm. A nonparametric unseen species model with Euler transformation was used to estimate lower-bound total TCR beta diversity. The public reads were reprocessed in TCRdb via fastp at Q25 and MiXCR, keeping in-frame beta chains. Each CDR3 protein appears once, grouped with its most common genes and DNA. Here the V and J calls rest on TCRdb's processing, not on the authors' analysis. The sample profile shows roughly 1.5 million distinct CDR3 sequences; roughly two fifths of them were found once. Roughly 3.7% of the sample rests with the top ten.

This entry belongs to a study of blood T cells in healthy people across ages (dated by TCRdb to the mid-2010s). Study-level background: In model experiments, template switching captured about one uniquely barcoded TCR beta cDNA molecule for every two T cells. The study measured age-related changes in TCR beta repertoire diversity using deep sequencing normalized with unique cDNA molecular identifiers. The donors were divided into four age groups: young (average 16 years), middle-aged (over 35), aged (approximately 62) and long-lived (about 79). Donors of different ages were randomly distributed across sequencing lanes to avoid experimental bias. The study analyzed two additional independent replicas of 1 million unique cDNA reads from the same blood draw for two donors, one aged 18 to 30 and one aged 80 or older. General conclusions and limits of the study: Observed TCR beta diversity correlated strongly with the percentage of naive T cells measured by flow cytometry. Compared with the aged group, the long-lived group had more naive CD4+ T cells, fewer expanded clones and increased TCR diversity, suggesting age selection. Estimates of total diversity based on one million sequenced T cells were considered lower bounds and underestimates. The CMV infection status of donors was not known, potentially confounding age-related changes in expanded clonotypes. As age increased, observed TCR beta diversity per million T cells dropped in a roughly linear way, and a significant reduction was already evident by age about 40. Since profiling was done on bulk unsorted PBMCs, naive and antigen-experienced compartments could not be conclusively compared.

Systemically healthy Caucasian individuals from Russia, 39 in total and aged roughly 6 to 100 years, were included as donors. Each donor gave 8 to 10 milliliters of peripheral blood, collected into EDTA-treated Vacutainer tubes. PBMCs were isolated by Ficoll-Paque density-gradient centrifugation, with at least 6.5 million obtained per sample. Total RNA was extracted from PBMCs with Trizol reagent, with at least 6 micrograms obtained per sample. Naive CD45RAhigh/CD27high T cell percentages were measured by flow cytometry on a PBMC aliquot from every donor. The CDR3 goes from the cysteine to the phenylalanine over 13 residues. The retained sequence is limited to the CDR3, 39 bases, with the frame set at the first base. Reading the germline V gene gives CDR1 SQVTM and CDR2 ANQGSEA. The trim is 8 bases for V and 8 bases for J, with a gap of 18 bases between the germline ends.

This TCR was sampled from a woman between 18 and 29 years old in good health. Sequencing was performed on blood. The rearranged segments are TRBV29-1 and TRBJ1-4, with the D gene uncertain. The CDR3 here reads CSLRVRAGEKLFF. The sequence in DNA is TGCAGCCTACGAGTGAGGGCGGGCGAAAAACTGTTTTTT.